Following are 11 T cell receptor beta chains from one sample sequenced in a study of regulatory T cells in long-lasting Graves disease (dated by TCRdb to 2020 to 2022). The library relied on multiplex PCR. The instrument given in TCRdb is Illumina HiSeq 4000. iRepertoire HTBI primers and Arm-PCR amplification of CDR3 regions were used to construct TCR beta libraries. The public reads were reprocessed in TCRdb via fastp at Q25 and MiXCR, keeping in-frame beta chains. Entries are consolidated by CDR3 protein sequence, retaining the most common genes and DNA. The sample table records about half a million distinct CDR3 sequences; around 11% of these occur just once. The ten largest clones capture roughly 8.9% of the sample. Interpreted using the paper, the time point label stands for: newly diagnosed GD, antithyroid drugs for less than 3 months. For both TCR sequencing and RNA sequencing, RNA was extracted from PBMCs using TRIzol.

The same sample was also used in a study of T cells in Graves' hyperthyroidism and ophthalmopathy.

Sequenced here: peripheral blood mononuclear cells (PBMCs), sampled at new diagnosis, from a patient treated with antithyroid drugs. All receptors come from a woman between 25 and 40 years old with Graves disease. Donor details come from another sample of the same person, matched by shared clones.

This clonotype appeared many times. The CDR3 DNA sequence: TGCGCCAGCATGGAGGGGAGGGATACAGATACGCAGTATTTT. This encodes CASMEGRDTDTQYF. The chain has TRBV5-1 and TRBJ2-3; TRBD2 agrees at 7 bases. Germline loops: CDR1 SGHRS, CDR2 YFSETQ. The CDR3 is made up of 14 amino acids. With V trimmed by 6 bases and J by 3 bases, 7 bases remained unmatched.

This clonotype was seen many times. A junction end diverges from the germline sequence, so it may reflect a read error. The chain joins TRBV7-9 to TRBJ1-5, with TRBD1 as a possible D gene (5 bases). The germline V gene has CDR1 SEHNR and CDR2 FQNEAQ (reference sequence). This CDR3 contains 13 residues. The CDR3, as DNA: TGTGCCAGCAGTTTAGAGAGGGGTCAGCCCCAGCATTTT. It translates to CASSLERGQPQHF.

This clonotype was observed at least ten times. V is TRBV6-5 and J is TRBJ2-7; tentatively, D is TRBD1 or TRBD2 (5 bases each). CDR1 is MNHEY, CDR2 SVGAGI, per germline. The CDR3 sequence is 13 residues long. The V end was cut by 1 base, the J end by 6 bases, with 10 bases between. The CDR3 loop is CASSYYGASEQYF. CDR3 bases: TGTGCCAGCAGTTACTACGGGGCCTCCGAGCAGTACTTC.

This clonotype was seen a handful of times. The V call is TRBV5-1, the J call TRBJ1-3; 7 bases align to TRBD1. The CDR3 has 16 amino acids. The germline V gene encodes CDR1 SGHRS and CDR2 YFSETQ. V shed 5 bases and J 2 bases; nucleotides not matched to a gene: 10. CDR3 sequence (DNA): TGCGCCAGCAGTAGTACCGGGACAGCCGCTGGAAACACCATATATTTT. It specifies CASSSTGTAAGNTIYF.

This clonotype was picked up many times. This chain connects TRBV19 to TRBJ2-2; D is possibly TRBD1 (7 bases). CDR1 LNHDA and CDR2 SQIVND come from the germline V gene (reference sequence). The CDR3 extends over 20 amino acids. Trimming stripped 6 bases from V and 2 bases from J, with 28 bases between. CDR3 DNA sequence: TGTGCCAGTAGCCGGGGGTTACGGGATATATGGGACAGCAACACCGGGGAGCTGTTTTTT. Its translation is CASSRGLRDIWDSNTGELFF.

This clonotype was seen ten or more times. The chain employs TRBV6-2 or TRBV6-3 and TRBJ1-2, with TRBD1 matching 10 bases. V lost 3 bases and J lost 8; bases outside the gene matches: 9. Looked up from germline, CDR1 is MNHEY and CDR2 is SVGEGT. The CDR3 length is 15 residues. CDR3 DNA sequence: TGTGCCAGCAGTTATCGCCCGGGACAGGGGAGCGGCTACACCTTC. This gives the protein CASSYRPGQGSGYTF.

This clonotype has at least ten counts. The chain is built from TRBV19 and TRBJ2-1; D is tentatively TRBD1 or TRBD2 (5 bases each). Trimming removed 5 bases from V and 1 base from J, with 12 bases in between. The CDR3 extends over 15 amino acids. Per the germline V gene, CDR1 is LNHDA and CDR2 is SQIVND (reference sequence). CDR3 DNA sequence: TGTGCCAGTAGTTTCCTGGGACGGTCCTACAATGAGCAGTTCTTC. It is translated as CASSFLGRSYNEQFF.

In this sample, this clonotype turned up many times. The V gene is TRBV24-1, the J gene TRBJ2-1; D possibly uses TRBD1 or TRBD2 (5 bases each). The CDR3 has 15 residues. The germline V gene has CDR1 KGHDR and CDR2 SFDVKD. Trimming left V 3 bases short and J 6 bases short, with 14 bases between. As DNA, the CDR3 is TGTGCCACCAGTGATCCCGGGACGTCCGGCAATGAGCAGTTCTTC. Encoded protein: CATSDPGTSGNEQFF.

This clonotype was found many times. DNA for the CDR3: TGCAGTGCTACCCGTTCTAGCGGGAGAAGAAATGAGCAGTTCTTC. It is translated as CSATRSSGRRNEQFF. The chain is built from TRBV20-1 and TRBJ2-1; TRBD2 matches 10 bases. Germline values: CDR1 DFQATT, CDR2 SNEGSKA (reference sequence). Trimming at V came to 4 bases and at J to 7 bases, leaving 10 bases not matched to a gene. The CDR3 totals 15 residues.

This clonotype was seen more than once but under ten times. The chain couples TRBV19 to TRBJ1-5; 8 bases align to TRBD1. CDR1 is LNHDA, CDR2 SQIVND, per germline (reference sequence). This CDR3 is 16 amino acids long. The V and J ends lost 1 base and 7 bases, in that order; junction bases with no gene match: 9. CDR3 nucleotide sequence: TGTGCCAGTAGTATAGGGGGCAGGGGGCGCATCCAGCCCCAGCATTTT. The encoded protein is CASSIGGRGRIQPQHF.

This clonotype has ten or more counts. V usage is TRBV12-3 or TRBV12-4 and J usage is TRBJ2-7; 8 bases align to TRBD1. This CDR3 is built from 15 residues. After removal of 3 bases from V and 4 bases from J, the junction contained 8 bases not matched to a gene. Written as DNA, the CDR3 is TGTGCCAGCAGTTTTTGGACAGGGAGCTCTTACGAGCAGTACTTC. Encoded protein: CASSFWTGSSYEQYF.